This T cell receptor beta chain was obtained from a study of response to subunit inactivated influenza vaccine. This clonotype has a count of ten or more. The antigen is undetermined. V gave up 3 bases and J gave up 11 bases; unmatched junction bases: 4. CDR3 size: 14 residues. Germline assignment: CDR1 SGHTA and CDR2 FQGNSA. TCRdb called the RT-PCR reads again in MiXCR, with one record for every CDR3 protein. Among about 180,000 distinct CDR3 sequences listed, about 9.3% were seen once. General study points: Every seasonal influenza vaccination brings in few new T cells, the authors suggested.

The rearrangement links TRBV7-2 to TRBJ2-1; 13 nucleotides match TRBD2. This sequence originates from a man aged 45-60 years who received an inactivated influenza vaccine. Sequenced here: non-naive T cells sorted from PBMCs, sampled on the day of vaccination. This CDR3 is CASSFGTSGIKQFF. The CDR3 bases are TGTGCCAGCAGCTTCGGGACTAGCGGGATCAAGCAGTTCTTC.